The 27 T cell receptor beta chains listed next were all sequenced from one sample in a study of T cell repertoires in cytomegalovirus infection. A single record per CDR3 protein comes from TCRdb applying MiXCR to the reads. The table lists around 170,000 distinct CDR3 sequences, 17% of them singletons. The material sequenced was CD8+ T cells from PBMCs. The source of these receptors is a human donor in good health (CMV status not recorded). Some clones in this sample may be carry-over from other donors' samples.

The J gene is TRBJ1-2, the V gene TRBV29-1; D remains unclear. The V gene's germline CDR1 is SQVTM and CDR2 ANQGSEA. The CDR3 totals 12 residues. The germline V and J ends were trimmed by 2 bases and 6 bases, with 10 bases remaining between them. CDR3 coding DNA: TGCAGCGTTGAACACCGGGTGGATGGCTACACCTTC. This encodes CSVEHRVDGYTF.

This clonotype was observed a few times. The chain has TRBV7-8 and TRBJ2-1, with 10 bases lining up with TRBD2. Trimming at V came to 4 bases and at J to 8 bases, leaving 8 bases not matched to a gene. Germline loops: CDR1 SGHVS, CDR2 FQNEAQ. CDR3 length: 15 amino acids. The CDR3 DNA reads TGTGCCAGCAGCTACGGACTAGCGGCTTTCGATGAGCAGTTCTTC. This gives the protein CASSYGLAAFDEQFF.

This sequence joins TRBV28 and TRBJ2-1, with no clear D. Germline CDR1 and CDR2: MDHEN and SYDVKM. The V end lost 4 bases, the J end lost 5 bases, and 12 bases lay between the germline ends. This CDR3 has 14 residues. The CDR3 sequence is CASSSFDEDNEQFF. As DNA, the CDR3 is TGTGCCAGCAGTTCTTTCGATGAGGACAATGAGCAGTTCTTC.

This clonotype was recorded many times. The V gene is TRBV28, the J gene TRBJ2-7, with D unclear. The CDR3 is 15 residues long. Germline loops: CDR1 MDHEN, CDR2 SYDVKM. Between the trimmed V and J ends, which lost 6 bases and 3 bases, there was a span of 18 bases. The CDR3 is CASRPYRSVLYEQYF. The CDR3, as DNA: TGTGCCAGCAGGCCGTACCGATCCGTTCTCTACGAGCAGTACTTC.

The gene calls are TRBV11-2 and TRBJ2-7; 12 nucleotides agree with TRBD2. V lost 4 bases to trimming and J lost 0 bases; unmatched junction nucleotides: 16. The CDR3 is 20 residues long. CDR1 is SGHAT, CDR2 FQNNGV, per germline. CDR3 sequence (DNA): TGTGCCAGCAGCTCGCCCCAGGAGGGACTAGCGGGCTTACTCTCCTACGAGCAGTACTTC. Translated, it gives CASSSPQEGLAGLLSYEQYF.

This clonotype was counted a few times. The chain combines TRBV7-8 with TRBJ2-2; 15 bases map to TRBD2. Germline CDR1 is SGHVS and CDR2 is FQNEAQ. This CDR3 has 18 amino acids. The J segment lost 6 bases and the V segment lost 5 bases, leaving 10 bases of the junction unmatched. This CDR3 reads CASSPTPGLAGGAGELFF. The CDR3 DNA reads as TGTGCCAGCAGCCCTACCCCGGGACTAGCGGGAGGCGCCGGGGAGCTGTTTTTT.

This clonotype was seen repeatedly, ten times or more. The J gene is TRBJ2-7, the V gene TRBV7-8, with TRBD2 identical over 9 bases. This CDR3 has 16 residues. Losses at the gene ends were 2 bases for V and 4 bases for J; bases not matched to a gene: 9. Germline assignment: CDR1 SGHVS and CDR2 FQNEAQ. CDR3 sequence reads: CASSLLSGGWGYEQYF. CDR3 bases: TGTGCCAGCAGCTTACTAAGCGGGGGGTGGGGTTACGAGCAGTACTTC.

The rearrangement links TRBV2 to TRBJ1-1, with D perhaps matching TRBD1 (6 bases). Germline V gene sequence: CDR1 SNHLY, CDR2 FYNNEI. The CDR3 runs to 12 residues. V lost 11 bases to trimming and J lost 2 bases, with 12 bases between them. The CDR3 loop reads CACDRYNTEAFF. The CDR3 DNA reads TGTGCCTGCGACAGGTATAACACTGAAGCTTTCTTT.

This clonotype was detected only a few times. The CDR3 DNA follows: TGTGCCAGCAGCCACGACGCGACGGGGACCCAGTACTTC. This sequence encodes CASSHDATGTQYF. The V and J genes are TRBV7-2 and TRBJ2-5, with no clear D. This CDR3 region has 13 residues. Germline V gives CDR1 SGHTA, CDR2 FQGNSA. V was trimmed by 5 bases and J by 7 bases, leaving 14 bases between them. The whole variable domain, filled in from reference TRBV7-2 and TRBJ2-5, reads GAGVSQSPSNKVTEKGKDVELRCDPISGHTALYWYRQSLGQGLEFLIYFQGNSAPDKSGLPSDRFSAERTGGSVSTLTIQRTQQEDSAVYLCASSHDATGTQYFGPGTRLLVL.

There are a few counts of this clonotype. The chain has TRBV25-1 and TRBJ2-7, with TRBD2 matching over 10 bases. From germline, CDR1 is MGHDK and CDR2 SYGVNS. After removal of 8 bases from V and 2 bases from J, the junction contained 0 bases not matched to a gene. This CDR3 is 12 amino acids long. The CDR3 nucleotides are TGTGCCAGCGGACTAGCGGCCTACGAGCAGTACTTC. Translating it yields CASGLAAYEQYF.

The CDR3 loop reads CASSERESTEAFF. In DNA form, the CDR3 reads TGTGCCAGCAGTGAACGGGAGTCCACTGAAGCTTTCTTT. This chain connects TRBV6-4 to TRBJ1-1, with unresolved D. Between the trimmed V and J ends, which lost 3 bases and 4 bases, there was a span of 9 bases. The CDR3 is made up of 13 amino acids. Germline CDR1 is MRHNA and CDR2 is SNTAGT.

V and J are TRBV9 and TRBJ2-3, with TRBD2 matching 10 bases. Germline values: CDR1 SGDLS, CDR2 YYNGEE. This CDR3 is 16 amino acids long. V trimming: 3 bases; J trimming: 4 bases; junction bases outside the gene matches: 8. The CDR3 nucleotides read TGTGCCAGCAGCGGGGAGGGACTAGCGAACGCAGATACGCAGTATTTT. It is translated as CASSGEGLANADTQYF.

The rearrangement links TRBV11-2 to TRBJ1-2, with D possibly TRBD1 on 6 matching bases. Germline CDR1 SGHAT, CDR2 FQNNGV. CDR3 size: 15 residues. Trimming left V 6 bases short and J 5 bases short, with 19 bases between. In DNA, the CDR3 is TGTGCCAGCAGGGACTTAACGGGGGCTGAGTATGGCTACACCTTC. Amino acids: CASRDLTGAEYGYTF. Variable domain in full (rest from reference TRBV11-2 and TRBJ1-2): EAGVAQSPRYKIIEKRQSVAFWCNPISGHATLYWYQQILGQGPKLLIQFQNNGVVDDSQLPKDRFSAERLKGVDSTLKIQPAKLEDSAVYLCASRDLTGAEYGYTFGSGTRLTVV.

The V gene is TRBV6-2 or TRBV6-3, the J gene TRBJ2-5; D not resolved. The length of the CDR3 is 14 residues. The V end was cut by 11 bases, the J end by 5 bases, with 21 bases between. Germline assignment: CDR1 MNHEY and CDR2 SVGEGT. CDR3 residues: CARKGITLGETQYF. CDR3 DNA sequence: TGTGCCCGCAAGGGAATTACCCTGGGGGAGACCCAGTACTTC.

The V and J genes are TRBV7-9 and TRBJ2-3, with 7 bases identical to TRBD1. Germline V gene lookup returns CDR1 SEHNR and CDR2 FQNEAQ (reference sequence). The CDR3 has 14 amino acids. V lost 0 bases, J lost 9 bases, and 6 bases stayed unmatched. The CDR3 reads CASSLAEGQHTQYF. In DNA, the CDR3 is TGTGCCAGCAGCTTAGCCGAGGGACAGCACACGCAGTATTTT.

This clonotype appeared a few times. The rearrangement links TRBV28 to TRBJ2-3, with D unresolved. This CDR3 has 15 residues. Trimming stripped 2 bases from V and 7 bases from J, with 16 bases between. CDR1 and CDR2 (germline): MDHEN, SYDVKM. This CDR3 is CASSLEGNTQYTQYF. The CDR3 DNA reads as TGTGCCAGCAGTTTAGAAGGGAATACGCAGTATACGCAGTATTTT.

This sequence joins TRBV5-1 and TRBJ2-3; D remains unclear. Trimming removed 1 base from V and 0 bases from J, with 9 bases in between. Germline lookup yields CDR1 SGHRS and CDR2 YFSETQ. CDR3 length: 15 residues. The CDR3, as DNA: TGCGCCAGCAGCTTGTTTGGACCGAGCACAGATACGCAGTATTTT. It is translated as CASSLFGPSTDTQYF.

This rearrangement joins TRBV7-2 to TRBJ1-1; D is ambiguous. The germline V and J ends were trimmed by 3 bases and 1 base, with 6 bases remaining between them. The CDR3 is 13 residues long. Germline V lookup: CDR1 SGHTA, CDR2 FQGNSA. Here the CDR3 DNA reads TGTGCCAGCAGCTTTTGGGAGAACACTGAAGCTTTCTTT. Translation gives CASSFWENTEAFF.

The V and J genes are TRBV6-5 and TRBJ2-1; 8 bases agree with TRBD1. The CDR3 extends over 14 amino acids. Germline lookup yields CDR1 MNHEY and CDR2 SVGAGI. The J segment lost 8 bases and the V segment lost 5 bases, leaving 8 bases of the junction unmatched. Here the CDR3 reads CASSTRTGIDEQFF. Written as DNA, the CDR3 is TGTGCCAGCAGTACACGGACAGGGATCGATGAGCAGTTCTTC.

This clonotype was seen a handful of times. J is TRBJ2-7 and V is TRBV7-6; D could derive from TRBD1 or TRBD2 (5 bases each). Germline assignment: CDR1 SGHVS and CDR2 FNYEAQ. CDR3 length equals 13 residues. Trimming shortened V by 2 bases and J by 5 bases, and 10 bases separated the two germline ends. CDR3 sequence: CASSLKVGDEQYF. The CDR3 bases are TGTGCCAGCAGCTTAAAAGTGGGGGACGAGCAGTACTTC.

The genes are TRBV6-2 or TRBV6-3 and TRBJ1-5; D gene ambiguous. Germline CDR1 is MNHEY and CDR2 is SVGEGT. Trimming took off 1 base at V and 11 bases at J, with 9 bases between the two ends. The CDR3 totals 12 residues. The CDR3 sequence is CASSYYGGTQHF. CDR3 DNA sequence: TGTGCCAGCAGTTACTATGGCGGGACCCAGCATTTT.

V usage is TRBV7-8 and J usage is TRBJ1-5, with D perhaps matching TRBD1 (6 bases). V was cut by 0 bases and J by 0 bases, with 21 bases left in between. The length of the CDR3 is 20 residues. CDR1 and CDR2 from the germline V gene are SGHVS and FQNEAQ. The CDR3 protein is CASSLAPSGDRVYSNQPQHF. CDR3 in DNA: TGTGCCAGCAGCTTAGCACCTTCAGGGGATAGGGTTTATAGCAATCAGCCCCAGCATTTT.

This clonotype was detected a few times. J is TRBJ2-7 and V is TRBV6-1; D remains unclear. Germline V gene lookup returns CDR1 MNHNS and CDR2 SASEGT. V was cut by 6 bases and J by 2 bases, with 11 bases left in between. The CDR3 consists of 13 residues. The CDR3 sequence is CASSPSRAYEQYF. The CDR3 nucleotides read TGTGCCAGCAGCCCCTCCCGGGCCTACGAGCAGTACTTC.

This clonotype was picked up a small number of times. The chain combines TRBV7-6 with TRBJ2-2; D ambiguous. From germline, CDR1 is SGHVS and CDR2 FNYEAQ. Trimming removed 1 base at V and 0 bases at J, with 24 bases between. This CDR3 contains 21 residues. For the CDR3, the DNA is TGTGCCAGCAGCTTAGATTCCCCGGTTGGACCAGGCTTCGCGAACACCGGGGAGCTGTTTTTT. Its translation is CASSLDSPVGPGFANTGELFF. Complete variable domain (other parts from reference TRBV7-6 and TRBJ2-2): GAGVSQSPRYKVTKRGQDVALRCDPISGHVSLYWYRQALGQGPEFLTYFNYEAQQDKSGLPNDRFSAERPEGSISTLTIQRTEQRDSAMYRCASSLDSPVGPGFANTGELFFGEGSRLTVL.

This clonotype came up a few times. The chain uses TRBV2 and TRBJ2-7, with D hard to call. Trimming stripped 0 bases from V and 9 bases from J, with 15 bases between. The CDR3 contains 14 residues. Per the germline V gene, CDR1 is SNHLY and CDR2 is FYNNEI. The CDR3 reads CASSEAIGKPGQYF. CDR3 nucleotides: TGTGCCAGCAGTGAAGCGATAGGAAAACCGGGGCAGTACTTC.

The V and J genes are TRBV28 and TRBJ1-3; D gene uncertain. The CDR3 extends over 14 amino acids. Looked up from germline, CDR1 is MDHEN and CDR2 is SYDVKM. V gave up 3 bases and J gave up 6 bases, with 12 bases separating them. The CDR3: CASSLHGVENTIYF. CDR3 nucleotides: TGTGCCAGCAGTTTGCATGGGGTTGAAAACACCATATATTTT.

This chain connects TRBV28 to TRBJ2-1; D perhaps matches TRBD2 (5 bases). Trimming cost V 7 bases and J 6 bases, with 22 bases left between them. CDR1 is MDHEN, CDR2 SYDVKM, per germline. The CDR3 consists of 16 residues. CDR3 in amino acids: CASIQEGRAGPNEQFF. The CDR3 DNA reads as TGTGCCAGCATCCAAGAGGGTAGGGCCGGGCCCAATGAGCAGTTCTTC.